The entry below describes one T cell receptor (beta chain). Its antigen is not identified. Its ends do not fully match the called genes, so a read error is possible. The CDR3 has 14 residues. Patients had received no treatment of any kind before thyroid surgery. These data belong to a study of metastatic and nonmetastatic thyroid tumors. Findings and caveats of the study: Patients with malignant thyroid tumors reportedly had significantly higher TCR beta diversity than those with benign nodules, in blood and tumor.

TCRdb reanalyzed the PCR reads with MiXCR. The sample holds 45,000 to 65,000 clones, approximately 17% seen once. The sequencing input was blood. This chain joins TRBV12-3 or TRBV12-4 and TRBJ2-2; the D gene is possibly TRBD2 (5 bases). This receptor was taken from a female donor with papillary thyroid cancer or a benign thyroid nodule (not recorded which). Some clones in this sample may be carry-over from other donors' samples. The CDR3 nucleotides are TGTGCCAGCAGGACTGACTGGAACACCGGGGAACTGTTTTTT. Its protein product is CASRTDWNTGELFF.